Listed here are 22 T cell receptor beta chains from one sample, sequenced in a study of OX40 agonist ivuxolimab in advanced cancers. The table came from immunoSEQ multiplex PCR; TCRdb's copy has only in-frame clones and leaves some out. The table lists roughly 90,000 clones, around 85% of them singletons. Specimen: CD4+ or CD8+ T cells sorted from blood, collected in a trial of the OX40 agonist ivuxolimab. These receptors all come from an adult with an advanced solid tumor such as melanoma, head and neck, liver or kidney cancer.

This clone turned up a few times. This chain joins TRBV5-8 and TRBJ1-6, with D possibly being TRBD1 (6 bases). CDR3 length equals 13 residues. CDR1 is SGHTS and CDR2 is YDEGEE in the germline V gene. The V end lost 0 bases, the J end lost 12 bases, and 10 bases lay between the germline ends. CDR3 protein: CASSLDRAIPLHF. In DNA form, the CDR3 reads TGTGCCAGCAGCTTGGACAGGGCTATACCCCTCCACTTT.

The chain links TRBV5-1 to TRBJ2-2; tentatively, D is TRBD1 (5 bases). The CDR3 covers 15 residues. From germline, CDR1 is SGHRS and CDR2 YFSETQ. V was cut by 0 bases and J by 3 bases, with 9 bases left in between. The CDR3 reads CASSLEGHHTGELFF. DNA of the CDR3: TGCGCCAGCAGCTTGGAGGGGCATCACACCGGGGAGCTGTTTTTT.

V usage is TRBV2 and J usage is TRBJ2-5; 10 bases match TRBD1. The germline CDR1 and CDR2 sequences are SNHLY and FYNNEI. Losses at the gene ends were 4 bases for V and 8 bases for J; bases not matched to a gene: 10. The length of the CDR3 is 15 residues. In DNA, the CDR3 is TGTGCCAGCAGTGGGGAAAGACAGGGGGCCATTACCCAGTACTTC. This sequence encodes CASSGERQGAITQYF.

The chain employs TRBV21-1 and TRBJ1-1. TRBV21-1 is flagged as a pseudogene. The CDR3 is made up of 15 amino acids. The CDR3 sequence: CASSKDKGSRTEAFF. The CDR3 nucleotides read TGTGCCAGCAGCAAAGATAAGGGTTCGAGGACTGAAGCTTTCTTT.

The CDR3 loop reads CASSEWLADTQYF. The DNA for the CDR3 is TGTGCCAGCAGTGAATGGCTAGCTGACACCCAGTACTTC. The rearrangement joins TRBV25-1 to TRBJ2-5; weak D call: TRBD2 (5 bases). The CDR3 sequence is 13 residues long. The germline V and J ends were trimmed by 1 base and 8 bases, with 11 bases remaining between them. The germline gives CDR1 MGHDK, CDR2 SYGVNS. Complete variable domain (other parts from reference TRBV25-1 and TRBJ2-5): EADIYQTPRYLVIGTGKKITLECSQTMGHDKMYWYQQDPGMELHLIHYSYGVNSTEKGDLSSESTVSRIRTEHFPLTLESARPSHTSQYLCASSEWLADTQYFGPGTRLLVL.

The rearrangement links TRBV19 to TRBJ2-7, with 8 positions matching TRBD2. The CDR3 contains 15 residues. CDR1 LNHDA and CDR2 SQIVND come from the germline V gene (reference sequence). V shed 7 bases, J shed 3 bases, and the junction held 11 bases outside the gene matches. CDR3 loop: CASTREAGLGYEQYF. CDR3 nucleotide sequence: TGTGCCAGTACCCGGGAGGCGGGACTAGGCTACGAGCAGTACTTC.

This rearrangement joins TRBV5-1 to TRBJ1-2; no reliable D call. The V gene lost 1 base and the J gene lost 2 bases, with 6 bases spanning the gap. This CDR3 comprises 13 residues. The germline gives CDR1 SGHRS, CDR2 YFSETQ. CDR3 bases: TGCGCCAGCAGCTTGATAGGGAACTATGGCTACACCTTC. Protein sequence: CASSLIGNYGYTF.

This chain connects TRBV4-3 to TRBJ2-3; perhaps TRBD2 as D (9 bases). The CDR3 runs to 19 residues. Germline V CDR1 and CDR2: LGHNA, YSLEER. The germline V and J ends were trimmed by 3 bases and 0 bases, with 22 bases remaining between them. The CDR3 reads CASSQRTGRTSESTDTQYF. CDR3 in DNA: TGCGCCAGCAGCCAGAGGACAGGGCGGACTAGCGAGAGCACAGATACGCAGTATTTT.

This chain links TRBV7-2 with TRBJ2-2; 10 bases match TRBD2. The CDR3 totals 17 residues. Germline V gene sequence: CDR1 SGHTA, CDR2 FQGNSA. V shed 5 bases and J 6 bases; nucleotides not matched to a gene: 12. The CDR3 DNA is TGTGCCAGCAGCACGGGTAGCGGGAGGATTAACGCCGGGGAGCTGTTTTTT. It specifies CASSTGSGRINAGELFF.

V is TRBV5-6 and J is TRBJ1-2; TRBD1 might be the D (5 bases). CDR1 and CDR2 (germline): SGHDT, YYEEEE. The ends were cut back, 6 bases at V and 1 base at J, with 16 bases in the middle. The CDR3 consists of 15 residues. CDR3 sequence reads: CASTNIDRNNYGYTF. The CDR3 coding sequence is TGTGCCAGCACCAATATTGACAGAAATAACTATGGCTACACCTTC. Together with reference TRBV5-6 and TRBJ1-2, the CDR3 gives the full variable domain: DAGVTQSPTHLIKTRGQQVTLRCSPKSGHDTVSWYQQALGQGPQFIFQYYEEEERQRGNFPDRFSGHQFPNYSSELNVNALLLGDSALYLCASTNIDRNNYGYTFGSGTRLTVV.

The chain carries TRBV7-8 and TRBJ2-7; D not certain. From germline, CDR1 is SGHVS and CDR2 FQNEAQ. The CDR3 extends over 16 amino acids. The V gene lost 0 bases and the J gene lost 6 bases, with 18 bases spanning the gap. The CDR3 coding sequence is TGTGCCAGCAGCTTAGCGCTATATAGGACCGCCGGCGAGCAGTACTTC. Its translation: CASSLALYRTAGEQYF.

V is TRBV2 and J is TRBJ2-3; TRBD2 matches 9 bases. V lost 8 bases and J lost 7; bases outside the gene matches: 7. The CDR3 extends over 13 amino acids. Germline values: CDR1 SNHLY, CDR2 FYNNEI. The CDR3 nucleotides read TGTGCCAGCCACGGGACTAGCTCCAATACGCAGTATTTT. Amino acid sequence: CASHGTSSNTQYF.

V and J are TRBV5-6 and TRBJ1-1; no firm D call. The CDR3 consists of 13 residues. Germline V lookup: CDR1 SGHDT, CDR2 YYEEEE. Trimming left V 4 bases short and J 8 bases short, with 15 bases between. As DNA, the CDR3 is TGTGCCAGCAGCCGGGTGCAAGGGCCCGAAGCTTTCTTT. This encodes CASSRVQGPEAFF. Filled out from reference TRBV5-6 and TRBJ1-1, the complete variable domain reads DAGVTQSPTHLIKTRGQQVTLRCSPKSGHDTVSWYQQALGQGPQFIFQYYEEEERQRGNFPDRFSGHQFPNYSSELNVNALLLGDSALYLCASSRVQGPEAFFGQGTRLTVV.

This clone has a handful of counts. The rearrangement joins TRBV7-9 to TRBJ2-7, with D possibly matching TRBD2 (5 bases). Trimming stripped 0 bases from V and 4 bases from J, with 7 bases between. Germline values: CDR1 SEHNR, CDR2 FQNEAQ (reference sequence). The length of the CDR3 is 13 residues. CDR3 region: CASSLAEGYEQYF. In nucleotides, the CDR3 is TGTGCCAGCAGCTTAGCTGAGGGTTACGAGCAGTACTTC.

This clone was found a few times. The chain combines TRBV7-9 with TRBJ2-1; 8 bases match TRBD2. CDR1 is SEHNR, CDR2 FQNEAQ, per germline (reference sequence). There are 17 residues in the CDR3. J lost 4 bases, V lost 4 bases, and 12 bases had no gene match. The CDR3 nucleotides are TGTGCCAGCAGCTCTAAGCCGGGACTAGGTTTATACAATGAGCAGTTCTTC. Translating it yields CASSSKPGLGLYNEQFF.

This chain links TRBV11-3 with TRBJ2-5; TRBD1 or TRBD2 may be the D gene (5 bases each). Germline V gene lookup returns CDR1 SGHNT and CDR2 YENEEA. V was cut by 5 bases and J by 2 bases, with 12 bases left in between. The CDR3 has 14 residues. CDR3 coding DNA: TGTGCCAGCAGCGCCCGGGACGGACAAGAGACCCAGTACTTC. This sequence encodes CASSARDGQETQYF.

The rearrangement joins TRBV5-1 to TRBJ2-3; D remains unclear. Germline assignment: CDR1 SGHRS and CDR2 YFSETQ. Trimming removed 5 bases from V and 2 bases from J, with 9 bases in between. The CDR3 has 13 amino acids. CDR3: CASSSLDTDTQYF. CDR3 bases: TGCGCCAGCAGTAGCCTGGACACAGATACGCAGTATTTT. Together with reference TRBV5-1 and TRBJ2-3, the CDR3 gives the full variable domain: KAGVTQTPRYLIKTRGQQVTLSCSPISGHRSVSWYQQTPGQGLQFLFEYFSETQRNKGNFPGRFSGRQFSNSRSEMNVSTLELGDSALYLCASSSLDTDTQYFGPGTRLTVL.

In its sample, this clone was seen once. The rearrangement links TRBV29-1 to TRBJ2-5, with 7 bases lining up with TRBD2. This CDR3 contains 12 residues. With 5 bases clipped from V and 1 base from J, the junction kept 1 base outside the gene matches. Germline CDR1 reads SQVTM; CDR2 reads ANQGSEA. CDR3 bases: TGCAGCGTTACTAGCGCCCAAGAGACCCAGTACTTC. Translating it yields CSVTSAQETQYF. Drawing the rest from reference TRBV29-1 and TRBJ2-5, the complete variable domain is SAVISQKPSRDICQRGTSLTIQCQVDSQVTMMFWYRQQPGQSLTLIATANQGSEATYESGFVIDKFPISRPNLTFSTLTVSNMSPEDSSIYLCSVTSAQETQYFGPGTRLLVL.

The genes are TRBV25-1 and TRBJ2-2, with 8 nucleotides matching TRBD1. The CDR3 is made up of 14 amino acids. CDR1 MGHDK and CDR2 SYGVNS come from the germline V gene. Trimming took 6 bases from V and 6 from J; bases not matched to a gene: 6. As DNA, the CDR3 is TGTGCCAGCAGACTGACAGGGGCCGCCGGGGAGCTGTTTTTT. It is translated as CASRLTGAAGELFF.

The rearrangement uses TRBV5-5 and TRBJ1-5; possibly TRBD1 for D (5 bases). CDR1 and CDR2 from the germline V gene are SGHKS and YYEKEE (reference sequence). The CDR3 runs 15 residues. The V gene lost 0 bases and the J gene lost 7 bases, with 14 bases spanning the gap. This chain's CDR3 is CASSLAGDLLQPQHF. The CDR3 region has the DNA TGTGCCAGCAGCTTGGCGGGGGACCTCTTGCAGCCCCAGCATTTT. The variable domain in full, completed from reference TRBV5-5 and TRBJ1-5, reads DAGVTQSPTHLIKTRGQQVTLRCSPISGHKSVSWYQQVLGQGPQFIFQYYEKEERGRGNFPDRFSARQFPNYSSELNVNALLLGDSALYLCASSLAGDLLQPQHFGDGTRLSIL.

The V call is TRBV6-5, the J call TRBJ1-5; the D is unclear. Trimming cost V 0 bases and J 6 bases, with 15 bases left between them. Germline V gives CDR1 MNHEY, CDR2 SVGAGI. CDR3 length equals 16 residues. The CDR3 reads CASSYSRAPGPQPQHF. CDR3 in DNA: TGTGCCAGCAGTTACTCGAGGGCTCCTGGTCCTCAGCCCCAGCATTTT.

This clone was recorded a few times. The chain uses TRBV10-3 and TRBJ2-7; 12 positions agree with TRBD1. V was clipped by 8 bases and J by 7 bases; unmatched bases: 3. The CDR3 is 12 residues long. Looked up from germline, CDR1 is ENHRY and CDR2 is SYGVKD. The CDR3, as DNA: TGTGCCATCCGGGACAGGGGGCGTGAGCAGTACTTC. This gives the protein CAIRDRGREQYF.